Listed here are 9 T cell receptor beta chains from one sample, sequenced in a study of shared clonotypes between healthy human individuals. Sequencing was performed with immunoSEQ multiplex PCR; in TCRdb, only in-frame clones are kept and a portion is missing. The table has a few million clones, more than 85% seen once; the top ten hold about 0.39%. The source material was naive CD4+ T cells from PBMCs. Subset in this sample: CD45RA+ positively selected. The source is a man aged 18 to 29 in good health. Some clones in this sample may be carry-over from other donors' samples.

The genes are TRBV10-1 and TRBJ2-7; D gene ambiguous. The CDR3 totals 15 residues. CDR1 is WNHNN, CDR2 SYGVQD, per germline (reference sequence). V lost 4 bases and J 5 bases, leaving 18 bases between the germline ends. CDR3 protein: CASSARRKLIDEQYF. CDR3 nucleotide sequence: TGCGCCAGCAGTGCCCGTCGGAAATTGATCGACGAGCAGTACTTC.

The gene calls are TRBV7-9 and TRBJ1-1; D is possibly TRBD1 (5 bases). The V and J ends lost 5 bases and 3 bases respectively, with 13 bases between them. The CDR3 contains 14 residues. Germline CDR1 and CDR2: SEHNR and FQNEAQ (reference sequence). In nucleotides, the CDR3 is TGTGCCAGCAGCCTGACAGCTCCCCACACTGAAGCTTTCTTT. Its translation: CASSLTAPHTEAFF.

The chain links TRBV5-1 to TRBJ2-4; 8 nucleotides agree with TRBD2. There are 14 residues in the CDR3. Germline CDR1 is SGHRS and CDR2 is YFSETQ. The V gene end was trimmed by 3 bases and the J gene end by 8 bases; junction bases not matched to a gene: 7. In nucleotides, the CDR3 is TGCGCCAGCAGCTCCGGACTAGCCCCCGACATTCAGTACTTC. It codes for CASSSGLAPDIQYF.

This chain links TRBV15 with TRBJ1-1; 7 bases align to TRBD1. CDR3 length: 15 amino acids. CDR1 and CDR2 from the germline V gene are LNHNV and YYDKDF (reference sequence). With 2 bases clipped from V and 1 base from J, the junction kept 4 bases outside the gene matches. CDR3 DNA sequence: TGTGCCACCAGCAGACCAGGGGGAGGGAACACTGAAGCTTTCTTT. It translates to CATSRPGGGNTEAFF.

J is TRBJ1-2 and V is TRBV27, with D perhaps matching TRBD1 (6 bases). V lost 4 bases and J 7 bases, leaving 13 bases between the germline ends. This CDR3 spans 13 amino acids. CDR1 MNHEY and CDR2 SMNVEV come from the germline V gene (reference sequence). CDR3 DNA sequence: TGTGCCAGCAGTTCGCCGACAGGCGGTGGCTACACCTTC. Its protein is CASSSPTGGGYTF.

The count of this clone is one. The chain is built from TRBV13 and TRBJ1-2; the D gene is possibly TRBD1 (6 bases). This CDR3 contains 14 residues. The germline V gene has CDR1 PRHDT and CDR2 FYEKMQ (reference sequence). V lost 4 bases to trimming and J lost 8 bases, with 17 bases between them. CDR3 coding DNA: TGTGCCAGCAGCTCCACGACAGGCACTTGGGGCTACACCTTC. The encoded protein is CASSSTTGTWGYTF.

The genes are TRBV2 and TRBJ1-2; tentatively, D is TRBD1 (5 bases). The CDR3 consists of 13 residues. CDR1 SNHLY and CDR2 FYNNEI come from the germline V gene. Trimming took off 7 bases at V and 4 bases at J, with 13 bases between the two ends. The CDR3 reads CASTRSGGYGYTF. The CDR3 DNA follows: TGTGCCAGCACCAGGAGTGGGGGCTATGGCTACACCTTC.

This clone was found once. The chain links TRBV6-6 to TRBJ2-3, with 9 positions matching TRBD2. CDR1 and CDR2 (germline): MNHNY, SVGAGI (reference sequence). V trimming: 9 bases; J trimming: 4 bases; junction bases outside the gene matches: 8. The CDR3 sequence is 14 residues long. CDR3 loop: CASDVAGESDTQYF. In DNA form, the CDR3 reads TGTGCCAGTGACGTAGCGGGAGAATCAGATACGCAGTATTTT.

The chain is built from TRBV7-2 and TRBJ1-1; D unresolved. The CDR3 runs to 17 residues. CDR1 and CDR2 (germline): SGHTA, FQGNSA. V was trimmed by 5 bases and J by 3 bases, leaving 22 bases between them. Here the CDR3 DNA reads TGTGCCAGCAGCCCTAACGGAGGGAGGGCGGGGTACACTGAAGCTTTCTTT. This gives the protein CASSPNGGRAGYTEAFF.